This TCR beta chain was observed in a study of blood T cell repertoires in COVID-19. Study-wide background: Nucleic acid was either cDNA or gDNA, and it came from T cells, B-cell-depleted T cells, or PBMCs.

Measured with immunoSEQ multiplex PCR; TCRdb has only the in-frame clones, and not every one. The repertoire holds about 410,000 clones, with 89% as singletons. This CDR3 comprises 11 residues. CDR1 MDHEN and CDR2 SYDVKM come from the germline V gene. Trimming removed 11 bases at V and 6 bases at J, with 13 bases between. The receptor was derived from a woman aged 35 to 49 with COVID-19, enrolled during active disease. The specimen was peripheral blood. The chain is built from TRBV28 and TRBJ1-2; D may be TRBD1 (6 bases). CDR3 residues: CAWGQGHGYTF. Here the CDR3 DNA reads TGTGCCTGGGGGCAGGGCCATGGCTACACCTTC.